This T cell receptor (beta chain) was sequenced during a study of T cell repertoires in cytomegalovirus infection. This CDR3 has 13 residues. V lost 6 bases and J lost 4; bases outside the gene matches: 4. Per germline, CDR1 DFQATT and CDR2 SNEGSKA (reference sequence). In its sample, this clonotype was seen many times. TCRdb independently ran MiXCR on the reads; one entry per CDR3 protein. Here the sample spans about 230,000 distinct CDR3 sequences, approximately 7% being singletons. The gene calls are TRBV20-1 and TRBJ2-7; 12 positions match TRBD2. This TCR was sampled from a human donor in good health (CMV status not recorded). Some clones in this sample may be carry-over from other donors' samples. The sequencing input was PBMCs. CDR3 region: CSALAGGAYEQYF. The CDR3 DNA is TGCAGTGCCCTAGCGGGGGGGGCTTACGAGCAGTACTTC.